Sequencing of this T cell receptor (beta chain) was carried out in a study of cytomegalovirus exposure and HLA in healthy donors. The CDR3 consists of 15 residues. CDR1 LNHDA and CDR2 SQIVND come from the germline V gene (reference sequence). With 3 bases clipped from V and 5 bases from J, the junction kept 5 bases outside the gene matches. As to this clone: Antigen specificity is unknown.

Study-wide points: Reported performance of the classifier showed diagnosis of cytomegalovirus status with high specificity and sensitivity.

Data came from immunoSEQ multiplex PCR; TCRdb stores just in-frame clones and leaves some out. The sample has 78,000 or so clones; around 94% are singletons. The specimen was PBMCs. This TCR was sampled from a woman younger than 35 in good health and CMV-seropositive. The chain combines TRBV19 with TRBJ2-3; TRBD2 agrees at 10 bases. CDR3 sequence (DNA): TGTGCCAGTAGTATTGGGACTAGCGAAAGAGATACGCAGTATTTT. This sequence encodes CASSIGTSERDTQYF.